This TCR beta chain was retrieved from a study of blood T cell repertoires in COVID-19. This CDR3 spans 14 amino acids. Deletions cut 3 bases from V and 4 bases from J, with 12 bases between. Germline lookup yields CDR1 MNHNS and CDR2 SASEGT. Only in-frame clones appear in the TCRdb table, and some are missing; sequencing was by immunoSEQ multiplex PCR. This sample has 70,000 to 100,000 clones, with roughly 82% found just once. The origin of this receptor is a human donor in a cohort sampled during active COVID-19. This rearrangement joins TRBV6-1 to TRBJ1-2; the D gene is possibly TRBD1 (5 bases). The sample comprised peripheral blood. The CDR3 protein is CASSDPGNPYGYTF. In DNA, the CDR3 is TGTGCCAGCAGTGATCCAGGGAACCCCTATGGCTACACCTTC.